This T cell receptor (beta chain) was found in a study of CD8 T cells in ankylosing spondylitis. Overall study results and limits: The study identified a TCR beta motif of seven or eight highly homologous variants that appeared characteristic of ankylosing spondylitis blood.

CDR1 SGDLS and CDR2 YYNGEE come from the germline V gene. Trimming cost V 2 bases and J 1 base, with 7 bases left between them. This CDR3 comprises 14 residues. TCRdb independently ran MiXCR on the 5' RACE reads; one entry per CDR3 protein. Of some 840,000 distinct CDR3 sequences listed, about 12% are singletons. This clonotype was picked up a small number of times. Its antigen is not identified. The sequence was collected from a male donor with ankylosing spondylitis. The sample was blood, either unsorted or a sorted T cell fraction (not recorded which). The V and J genes are TRBV9 and TRBJ2-1; D gene unclear. Written as DNA, the CDR3 is TGTGCCAGCAGCGTCGGAGATTCCTACAATGAGCAGTTCTTC. This encodes CASSVGDSYNEQFF.